The 27 T cell receptor beta chains below were found in one sample sequenced in a study of shared clonotypes between healthy human individuals. TCRdb's table, derived via immunoSEQ multiplex PCR, lists solely in-frame clones and lacks some. The sample shows more than 2 million clones, 85% to 95% of them seen only once. Sequenced: naive CD4+ T cells sorted from blood. Stated subset: CD45RA+ positively selected. All receptors come from a man between 18 and 29 years old in good health.

The chain employs TRBV5-1 and TRBJ2-5, with a weak D call TRBD2 (8 bases). Germline V gene sequence: CDR1 SGHRS, CDR2 YFSETQ. The V end was cut by 0 bases, the J end by 5 bases, with 14 bases between. The CDR3 extends over 15 amino acids. The CDR3 DNA is TGCGCCAGCAGCTTGGTAGCGGGACAGCGGGAGACCCAGTACTTC. Its translation is CASSLVAGQRETQYF.

The chain couples TRBV7-9 to TRBJ2-7; D gene unclear. There are 16 residues in the CDR3. Germline CDR1 reads SEHNR; CDR2 reads FQNEAQ (reference sequence). Trimming shortened V by 2 bases and J by 3 bases, and 17 bases separated the two germline ends. CDR3: CASSLQWPGRIYEQYF. CDR3 DNA: TGTGCCAGCAGCTTACAGTGGCCAGGCCGAATCTACGAGCAGTACTTC.

The V and J genes are TRBV27 and TRBJ2-1; a weak D match, TRBD1 (5 bases). V was pared by 1 base and J by 7 bases, with 14 bases between. The CDR3 length is 15 residues. Germline-derived CDR1 and CDR2 are MNHEY and SMNVEV (reference sequence). The CDR3 nucleotides are TGTGCCAGCAGTTTATTTCAGGGCTTTGGGAATGAGCAGTTCTTC. Translating it yields CASSLFQGFGNEQFF.

The V and J genes are TRBV27 and TRBJ2-3, with 7 nucleotides matching TRBD2. J was trimmed by 1 base and V by 5 bases; bases with no gene match: 6. Germline assignment: CDR1 MNHEY and CDR2 SMNVEV (reference sequence). CDR3 length equals 15 residues. The CDR3 here is CASSPWTRGTDTQYF. In DNA, the CDR3 is TGTGCCAGCAGTCCCTGGACTAGAGGCACAGATACGCAGTATTTT.

The chain has TRBV4-1 and TRBJ1-3, with no clear D. V gave up 0 bases and J gave up 4 bases, with 7 bases separating them. Germline V gives CDR1 MGHRA, CDR2 YSYEKL. This CDR3 has 14 amino acids. The CDR3 loop is CASSQETAGNTIYF. CDR3 coding DNA: TGCGCCAGCAGCCAAGAAACTGCAGGAAACACCATATATTTT.

This chain joins TRBV30 and TRBJ2-7; D may be TRBD1 (6 bases). Germline V lookup: CDR1 GTSNPN, CDR2 SVGIG (reference sequence). The length of the CDR3 is 14 residues. The ends were cut back, 5 bases at V and 0 bases at J, with 14 bases in the middle. CDR3 in amino acids: CAWSRDTNSYEQYF. DNA of the CDR3: TGTGCCTGGTCCCGGGACACCAACTCCTACGAGCAGTACTTC.

This chain links TRBV5-4 with TRBJ2-7; TRBD1 matches 10 bases. The CDR3 runs to 14 residues. The germline V gene has CDR1 SGHNT and CDR2 YYREEE (reference sequence). V lost 5 bases to trimming and J lost 3 bases; unmatched junction nucleotides: 5. The CDR3 bases are TGTGCCAGCAGACGACAGGGGGCCCACTACGAGCAGTACTTC. Encoded protein: CASRRQGAHYEQYF.

The chain recombines TRBV19 with TRBJ2-2; D perhaps matches TRBD1 (5 bases). CDR3 size: 17 residues. V was cut by 4 bases and J by 0 bases, with 15 bases left in between. Germline CDR1 reads LNHDA; CDR2 reads SQIVND (reference sequence). The CDR3 DNA reads as TGTGCCAGTAGTAATGCGATGGACAACGCGAACACCGGGGAGCTGTTTTTT. Encoded protein: CASSNAMDNANTGELFF. The whole variable domain, filled in from reference TRBV19 and TRBJ2-2, reads DGGITQSPKYLFRKEGQNVTLSCEQNLNHDAMYWYRQDPGQGLRLIYYSQIVNDFQKGDIAEGYSVSREKKESFPLTVTSAQKNPTAFYLCASSNAMDNANTGELFFGEGSRLTVL.

This chain connects TRBV23-1 to TRBJ2-1; the D gene is possibly TRBD1 (6 bases). TRBV23-1 is designated an ORF whose function remains uncertain. This CDR3 is built from 20 residues. Trimming removed 4 bases from V and 0 bases from J, with 25 bases in between. The CDR3 DNA reads as TGCGCCAGCAGTCCATCGGGGACACGCGAAATTCCGAGCTCCTACAATGAGCAGTTCTTC. This gives the protein CASSPSGTREIPSSYNEQFF.

V gene TRBV5-1 combines with J gene TRBJ2-2; 9 nucleotides line up with TRBD1. The CDR3 is 16 amino acids. The J segment lost 4 bases and the V segment lost 3 bases, leaving 7 bases of the junction unmatched. Germline loops: CDR1 SGHRS, CDR2 YFSETQ. CDR3: CASSWTGQGSTGELFF. The CDR3 DNA reads as TGCGCCAGCAGCTGGACGGGACAGGGCAGCACCGGGGAGCTGTTTTTT.

With regard to this clone: Other DNA sequences within the sample encode an identical CDR3. The chain combines TRBV5-1 with TRBJ1-1, with D possibly matching TRBD1 (5 bases). The CDR3 is 14 amino acids. Deletions cut 4 bases from V and 1 base from J, with 11 bases between. Germline V gene data show CDR1 as SGHRS and CDR2 as YFSETQ. The CDR3 sequence: CASSSLTGNTEAFF. CDR3 DNA sequence: TGCGCCAGCAGCAGCCTTACAGGGAACACTGAAGCTTTCTTT.

CDR3 nucleotide sequence: TGTGCCAGCAGTTCCAGGGGCGACGAGCAGTACTTC. Amino acid sequence: CASSSRGDEQYF. The V call is TRBV6-5, the J call TRBJ2-7, with D perhaps matching TRBD1 (6 bases). In germline, CDR1 is MNHEY, CDR2 SVGAGI. The CDR3 contains 12 residues. Trimming removed 4 bases at V and 5 bases at J, with 9 bases between.

The chain links TRBV20-1 to TRBJ2-4; no definite D call. Germline V gene sequence: CDR1 DFQATT, CDR2 SNEGSKA (reference sequence). The CDR3 extends over 11 amino acids. V was pared by 8 bases and J by 2 bases, with 7 bases between. The CDR3 region is CSPLSKNIQYF. The CDR3 DNA reads TGCAGTCCTCTCTCCAAAAACATTCAGTACTTC.

This clone has only one observation. The V call is TRBV25-1, the J call TRBJ2-5; the match to TRBD1 covers 8 bases. In germline, CDR1 is MGHDK, CDR2 SYGVNS. V lost 2 bases to trimming and J lost 5 bases; unmatched junction nucleotides: 4. The CDR3 contains 14 residues. The CDR3 sequence is CASSETGGWETQYF. Here the CDR3 DNA reads TGTGCCAGCAGTGAAACAGGGGGTTGGGAGACCCAGTACTTC.

The rearrangement joins TRBV30 to TRBJ1-1, with D maybe TRBD1 (5 bases). The V gene's germline CDR1 is GTSNPN and CDR2 SVGIG (reference sequence). This CDR3 is 11 amino acids long. The V end was cut by 8 bases, the J end by 6 bases, with 13 bases between. The CDR3 coding sequence is TGTGCCCTCGGGGGGAAGGCTGAAGCTTTCTTT. Translating gives CALGGKAEAFF. Using reference TRBV30 and TRBJ1-1 for the parts outside the CDR3, the full variable domain is SQTIHQWPATLVQPVGSPLSLECTVEGTSNPNLYWYRQAAGRGLQLLFYSVGIGQISSEVPQNLSASRPQDRQFILSSKKLLLSDSGFYLCALGGKAEAFFGQGTRLTVV.

This chain links TRBV28 with TRBJ1-1, with a tentative D call TRBD1 (6 bases). CDR3 length equals 12 residues. Germline V gene lookup returns CDR1 MDHEN and CDR2 SYDVKM. V was trimmed by 6 bases and J by 7 bases, leaving 12 bases between them. The CDR3 region has the DNA TGTGCCAGCAGCCTACAGGGCCTTGAAGCTTTCTTT. Translated: CASSLQGLEAFF. Full variable domain (remainder filled in from reference TRBV28 and TRBJ1-1): DVKVTQSSRYLVKRTGEKVFLECVQDMDHENMFWYRQDPGLGLRLIYFSYDVKMKEKGDIPEGYSVSREKKERFSLILESASTNQTSMYLCASSLQGLEAFFGQGTRLTVV.

The chain recombines TRBV9 with TRBJ2-7, with D maybe TRBD2 (6 bases). The germline V gene has CDR1 SGDLS and CDR2 YYNGEE. The CDR3 sequence is 14 residues long. The ends were cut back, 0 bases at V and 3 bases at J, with 10 bases in the middle. The CDR3 DNA reads as TGTGCCAGCAGCGTAGACGGGGGACTCTACGAGCAGTACTTC. Protein product: CASSVDGGLYEQYF.

The V gene is TRBV5-1, the J gene TRBJ2-7; TRBD1 matches at 9 bases. Per the germline V gene, CDR1 is SGHRS and CDR2 is YFSETQ. The CDR3 length is 15 residues. J lost 3 bases, V lost 0 bases, and 4 bases had no gene match. CDR3 in amino acids: CASSLGRTGVYEQYF. Here the CDR3 DNA reads TGCGCCAGCAGCTTGGGCCGGACAGGGGTCTACGAGCAGTACTTC. Looking up the rest from reference TRBV5-1 and TRBJ2-7 gives the full variable domain: KAGVTQTPRYLIKTRGQQVTLSCSPISGHRSVSWYQQTPGQGLQFLFEYFSETQRNKGNFPGRFSGRQFSNSRSEMNVSTLELGDSALYLCASSLGRTGVYEQYFGPGTRLTVT.

V is TRBV7-2 and J is TRBJ1-2; 9 bases are shared with TRBD1. The CDR3 spans 18 residues. Per the germline V gene, CDR1 is SGHTA and CDR2 is FQGNSA. V trimming: 5 bases; J trimming: 5 bases; junction bases outside the gene matches: 18. The CDR3 nucleotides read TGTGCCAGCAGCCCCCCTAGGGACAGGGCCCCGTCCCGGTATGGCTACACCTTC. Protein product: CASSPPRDRAPSRYGYTF.

This chain uses TRBV28 with TRBJ2-7, with a weak D call TRBD1 (6 bases). The V end was cut by 6 bases, the J end by 3 bases, with 18 bases between. The CDR3 runs to 15 residues. Germline V gene data show CDR1 as MDHEN and CDR2 as SYDVKM. CDR3 protein: CASRTGGLQGYEQYF. In nucleotides, the CDR3 is TGTGCCAGCAGGACCGGCGGGTTACAGGGCTACGAGCAGTACTTC.

The chain combines TRBV5-1 with TRBJ1-5, with 8 bases aligning to TRBD1. This CDR3 is 14 amino acids long. Germline loops: CDR1 SGHRS, CDR2 YFSETQ. The trim removed 0 bases at V and 6 bases at J, leaving 2 bases unmatched. The CDR3 loop reads CASSLDGQGQPQHF. As DNA, the CDR3 is TGCGCCAGCAGCTTGGATGGACAGGGTCAGCCCCAGCATTTT. Variable domain in full (rest from reference TRBV5-1 and TRBJ1-5): KAGVTQTPRYLIKTRGQQVTLSCSPISGHRSVSWYQQTPGQGLQFLFEYFSETQRNKGNFPGRFSGRQFSNSRSEMNVSTLELGDSALYLCASSLDGQGQPQHFGDGTRLSIL.

V gene TRBV7-9 combines with J gene TRBJ2-1; unclear D gene. The CDR3 is 16 amino acids. CDR1 and CDR2 (germline): SEHNR, FQNEAQ (reference sequence). V was pared by 5 bases and J by 7 bases, with 21 bases between. The CDR3 nucleotides read TGTGCCAGCAGCCCCTTCAGAGACCCTGAGGTGAATGAGCAGTTCTTC. Translated: CASSPFRDPEVNEQFF. Full variable domain (remainder filled in from reference TRBV7-9 and TRBJ2-1): DTGVSQNPRHKITKRGQNVTFRCDPISEHNRLYWYRQTLGQGPEFLTYFQNEAQLEKSRLLSDRFSAERPKGSFSTLEIQRTEQGDSAMYLCASSPFRDPEVNEQFFGPGTRLTVL.

V usage is TRBV7-9 and J usage is TRBJ2-3, with D perhaps TRBD1 (5 bases). CDR1 is SEHNR, CDR2 FQNEAQ, per germline (reference sequence). The CDR3 loop spans 15 amino acids. The V end lost 5 bases, the J end lost 2 bases, and 14 bases lay between the germline ends. CDR3 amino acids: CASSPTASYTDTQYF. CDR3 coding DNA: TGTGCCAGCAGCCCGACAGCTTCCTACACAGATACGCAGTATTTT.

The J gene is TRBJ2-6, the V gene TRBV5-1; D possibly corresponds to TRBD1 (5 bases). Germline-derived CDR1 and CDR2 are SGHRS and YFSETQ. The CDR3 is made up of 15 amino acids. Deletions cut 1 base from V and 2 bases from J, with 7 bases between. DNA for the CDR3: TGCGCCAGCAGCTTGACGACAGCTGGGGCCAACGTCCTGACTTTC. Translated: CASSLTTAGANVLTF.

The V and J genes are TRBV29-1 and TRBJ2-7; D may be TRBD1 (8 bases). Trimming stripped 3 bases from V and 4 bases from J, with 13 bases between. Germline assignment: CDR1 SQVTM and CDR2 ANQGSEA. The CDR3 has 13 amino acids. This chain's CDR3 is CSVDSQGGYEQYF. DNA for the CDR3: TGCAGCGTTGATTCACAGGGGGGGTACGAGCAGTACTTC.

The gene calls are TRBV10-3 and TRBJ2-7, with D perhaps TRBD1 or TRBD2 (5 bases each). The CDR3 spans 14 residues. V gave up 10 bases and J gave up 2 bases, with 18 bases separating them. The germline V gene has CDR1 ENHRY and CDR2 SYGVKD. CDR3 amino acids: CATEGRGATYEQYF. CDR3 nucleotide sequence: TGTGCCACAGAGGGTAGAGGGGCTACCTACGAGCAGTACTTC.

The chain couples TRBV25-1 to TRBJ2-7; D may be TRBD1 (5 bases). Between the trimmed V and J ends, which lost 5 bases and 6 bases, there was a span of 11 bases. Germline V gene lookup returns CDR1 MGHDK and CDR2 SYGVNS. The CDR3 is 12 residues long. The CDR3: CASSPGYGEQYF. The CDR3 DNA reads as TGTGCCAGCAGTCCAGGGTACGGCGAGCAGTACTTC.